These 12 T cell receptor beta chains came from one sample sequenced in a study of OX40 agonist ivuxolimab in advanced cancers. The table came from immunoSEQ multiplex PCR; TCRdb's copy has only in-frame clones and leaves some out. Counted here are about 27,000 clones, roughly three quarters occurring once; the ten biggest clones make up about 15%. The sample here was CD4+ or CD8+ T cells sorted from blood, taken in a trial of the OX40 agonist ivuxolimab. The receptors here all came from an adult with an advanced solid tumor such as melanoma, head and neck, liver or kidney cancer.

This chain uses TRBV5-1 with TRBJ2-3; TRBD1 agrees at 11 bases. With 0 bases clipped from V and 7 bases from J, the junction kept 7 bases outside the gene matches. Germline CDR1 is SGHRS and CDR2 is YFSETQ. The CDR3 extends over 16 amino acids. The CDR3: CASSLDDRTGGHTQYF. The CDR3 DNA follows: TGCGCCAGCAGCTTGGACGATAGGACAGGGGGCCATACGCAGTATTTT.

The V call is TRBV7-9, the J call TRBJ1-3; D is unclear. The CDR3 contains 14 residues. V lost 5 bases, J lost 0 bases, and 8 bases lay in between. Germline CDR1 and CDR2: SEHNR and FQNEAQ (reference sequence). CDR3: CASSPRNSGNTIYF. CDR3 DNA sequence: TGTGCCAGCAGCCCGCGGAACTCTGGAAACACCATATATTTT. Together with reference TRBV7-9 and TRBJ1-3, the CDR3 gives the full variable domain: DTGVSQNPRHKITKRGQNVTFRCDPISEHNRLYWYRQTLGQGPEFLTYFQNEAQLEKSRLLSDRFSAERPKGSFSTLEIQRTEQGDSAMYLCASSPRNSGNTIYFGEGSWLTVV.

V usage is TRBV5-1 and J usage is TRBJ1-1, with 11 bases lining up with TRBD1. Looked up from germline, CDR1 is SGHRS and CDR2 is YFSETQ. V dropped 4 bases and J dropped 8; count of bases not matched to a gene: 4. This CDR3 spans 13 amino acids. In DNA, the CDR3 is TGCGCCAGCAGCCCCAGGACAGGGGGCGAAGCTTTCTTT. Its translation: CASSPRTGGEAFF. Full variable domain (outside the CDR3, taken from reference TRBV5-1 and TRBJ1-1): KAGVTQTPRYLIKTRGQQVTLSCSPISGHRSVSWYQQTPGQGLQFLFEYFSETQRNKGNFPGRFSGRQFSNSRSEMNVSTLELGDSALYLCASSPRTGGEAFFGQGTRLTVV.

This rearrangement joins TRBV7-2 to TRBJ1-5; 7 nucleotides align to TRBD1. Germline CDR1 is SGHTA and CDR2 is FQGNSA. The CDR3 has 15 residues. V trimming: 4 bases; J trimming: 3 bases; junction bases outside the gene matches: 6. DNA of the CDR3: TGTGCCAGCAGCTCCCGGGACAGACTCAATCAGCCCCAGCATTTT. This codes for CASSSRDRLNQPQHF.

V usage is TRBV10-3 and J usage is TRBJ2-2; D possibly matches TRBD1 or TRBD2 (6 bases each). The germline V gene has CDR1 ENHRY and CDR2 SYGVKD. The ends were cut back, 8 bases at V and 1 base at J, with 14 bases in the middle. The CDR3 totals 15 residues. DNA of the CDR3: TGTGCCATCGGTCGGGGGCAGGGGAACACCGGGGAGCTGTTTTTT. Protein sequence: CAIGRGQGNTGELFF.

The V call is TRBV4-3, the J call TRBJ1-3; TRBD1 matches 7 bases. Germline V gene data show CDR1 as LGHNA and CDR2 as YSLEER. The CDR3 has 17 amino acids. Trimming removed 0 bases from V and 4 bases from J; junction bases left unmatched: 9. The chain's CDR3 is CASSQDSNRGSGNTIYF. The CDR3, as DNA: TGCGCCAGCAGCCAAGATTCAAACAGGGGAAGCGGAAACACCATATATTTT.

The gene calls are TRBV11-2 and TRBJ2-3, with D hard to call. Germline loops: CDR1 SGHAT, CDR2 FQNNGV. This CDR3 has 13 residues. The V end lost 1 base, the J end lost 5 bases, and 7 bases lay between the germline ends. CDR3: CASSLAIGDTQYF. The CDR3 nucleotides are TGTGCCAGCAGCTTAGCAATCGGAGATACGCAGTATTTT.

The chain combines TRBV27 with TRBJ2-7; a possible D gene is TRBD1 (5 bases). The germline V gene encodes CDR1 MNHEY and CDR2 SMNVEV (reference sequence). V lost 8 bases to trimming and J lost 3 bases, with 14 bases between them. CDR3 length equals 13 residues. CDR3 amino acids: CASGAGRYYEQYF. DNA of the CDR3: TGTGCCAGCGGCGCAGGGCGATACTACGAGCAGTACTTC.

This clone was seen a single time. The J gene is TRBJ1-4, the V gene TRBV2; tentatively, D is TRBD1 (5 bases). Trimming took off 11 bases at V and 7 bases at J, with 17 bases between the two ends. The germline CDR1 and CDR2 sequences are SNHLY and FYNNEI. The length of the CDR3 is 13 residues. The CDR3 protein is CAGNRGRSEKLFF. In nucleotides, the CDR3 is TGTGCCGGGAACCGGGGGAGAAGTGAAAAACTGTTTTTT.

This rearrangement joins TRBV19 to TRBJ2-7; D might be TRBD1 (6 bases). This CDR3 region has 13 residues. The germline V and J ends were trimmed by 8 bases and 0 bases, with 11 bases remaining between them. Germline assignment: CDR1 LNHDA and CDR2 SQIVND (reference sequence). The CDR3 nucleotides are TGTGCCAGTGCAAGCAGGGGCTCCTACGAGCAGTACTTC. This encodes CASASRGSYEQYF.

The chain joins TRBV29-1 to TRBJ1-3; D possibly corresponds to TRBD1 (6 bases). The CDR3 contains 15 residues. With 7 bases removed from V and 4 bases from J, the gap between germline ends came to 20 bases. Looked up from germline, CDR1 is SQVTM and CDR2 is ANQGSEA. The CDR3 nucleotides read TGCAGCGCTCGAACAGGGTCTTTACCCGGAAACACCATATATTTT. Translation: CSARTGSLPGNTIYF.

The chain recombines TRBV5-1 with TRBJ2-7, with D perhaps matching TRBD1 (5 bases). The CDR3 spans 12 residues. Trimming left V 4 bases short and J 4 bases short, with 9 bases between. From germline, CDR1 is SGHRS and CDR2 YFSETQ. DNA for the CDR3: TGCGCCAGCAGCGCCCAGGGTTACGAGCAGTACTTC. Amino acid sequence: CASSAQGYEQYF.